These 9 T cell receptor beta chains were sequenced from one sample in a study of cytomegalovirus exposure and HLA in healthy donors. PCR involved 60 Vbeta and 13 Jbeta primers. The protocol was immunoSEQ multiplex PCR, while the TCRdb copy is restricted to in-frame clones and leaves out a portion. The sample contains fewer than 300,000 clones, roughly 90% of which appear only once. What was sequenced was PBMCs. The receptors were sampled from a middle-aged man in good health and CMV-seropositive.

The count of this clone is one. The chain combines TRBV29-1 with TRBJ1-1; D remains ambiguous. This CDR3 contains 11 residues. Germline CDR1 and CDR2: SQVTM and ANQGSEA. The V and J ends lost 7 bases and 11 bases respectively, with 17 bases between them. CDR3 protein: CSAWLQDGAFF. CDR3 in DNA: TGCAGCGCTTGGCTTCAGGATGGGGCTTTCTTT.

The V call is TRBV2, the J call TRBJ2-7; 7 bases are a match to TRBD1. CDR1 is SNHLY, CDR2 FYNNEI, per germline. The junction had 4 bases not matched to a gene; V was cut back by 6 bases and J by 2 bases. The CDR3 spans 13 residues. The CDR3 protein is CASSKDRAYEQYF. In DNA form, the CDR3 reads TGTGCCAGCAGCAAAGACAGGGCCTACGAGCAGTACTTC.

This clone was seen a handful of times. The V and J genes are TRBV19 and TRBJ1-1; the D gene is possibly TRBD1 (6 bases). The germline V gene encodes CDR1 LNHDA and CDR2 SQIVND (reference sequence). The CDR3 runs 12 residues. The V end was cut by 5 bases, the J end by 11 bases, with 15 bases between. In DNA form, the CDR3 reads TGTGCCAGTAGTCTTGACAGGTTCGAGGCTTTCTTT. Translation gives CASSLDRFEAFF.

CDR3 loop: CASSTQGSVSTEAFF. The CDR3 bases are TGTGCCAGCAGCACACAGGGGTCGGTAAGCACTGAAGCTTTCTTT. V gene TRBV28 combines with J gene TRBJ1-1, with 7 bases matching TRBD1. The CDR3 has 15 residues. Unmatched junction bases numbered 11, after V lost 6 bases and J lost 4 bases. Germline CDR1 is MDHEN and CDR2 is SYDVKM.

The rearrangement links TRBV18 to TRBJ1-5, with D possibly TRBD1 on 6 matching bases. The V gene lost 5 bases and the J gene lost 4 bases, with 9 bases spanning the gap. From germline, CDR1 is KGHSH and CDR2 LQKENI. The CDR3 is made up of 13 amino acids. CDR3 residues: CASSSQGNQPQHF. CDR3 nucleotides: TGTGCCAGCTCATCGCAGGGGAATCAGCCCCAGCATTTT.

This clone was detected only a few times. CDR3 nucleotides: TGCGCCAGCAGCCCGAAATTGGCAGGGAATAACTATGGCTACACCTTC. Translating it yields CASSPKLAGNNYGYTF. The chain recombines TRBV5-1 with TRBJ1-2; weak D call: TRBD1 (5 bases). Germline V gives CDR1 SGHRS, CDR2 YFSETQ. The V and J ends lost 4 bases and 1 base respectively, with 17 bases between them. The CDR3 is 16 residues long.

The chain employs TRBV4-3 and TRBJ2-2, with TRBD2 as a possible D gene (6 bases). Germline values: CDR1 LGHNA, CDR2 YSLEER. The CDR3 has 19 residues. Trimming stripped 2 bases from V and 6 bases from J, with 25 bases between. The CDR3 DNA is TGCGCCAGCAGCCAAAATGGACTCGGGGGACTCACAATACCCGGGGAGCTGTTTTTT. Its protein product is CASSQNGLGGLTIPGELFF.

The rearrangement joins TRBV19 to TRBJ1-1, with TRBD1 as a possible D gene (5 bases). The germline V gene has CDR1 LNHDA and CDR2 SQIVND (reference sequence). The CDR3 covers 14 residues. Trimming shortened V by 2 bases and J by 5 bases, and 12 bases separated the two germline ends. CDR3 amino acids: CASSIMGEGTEAFF. The CDR3 region has the DNA TGTGCCAGTAGTATAATGGGGGAGGGAACTGAAGCTTTCTTT.

J is TRBJ1-2 and V is TRBV29-1; 11 bases align to TRBD1. Germline trimming cut 7 bases from V and 8 bases from J; bases unmatched to any gene: 9. The CDR3 has 13 residues. Germline assignment: CDR1 SQVTM and CDR2 ANQGSEA. This chain's CDR3 is CSGWKGQGGGYTF. The CDR3 DNA is TGCAGCGGCTGGAAGGGACAGGGGGGAGGCTACACCTTC.